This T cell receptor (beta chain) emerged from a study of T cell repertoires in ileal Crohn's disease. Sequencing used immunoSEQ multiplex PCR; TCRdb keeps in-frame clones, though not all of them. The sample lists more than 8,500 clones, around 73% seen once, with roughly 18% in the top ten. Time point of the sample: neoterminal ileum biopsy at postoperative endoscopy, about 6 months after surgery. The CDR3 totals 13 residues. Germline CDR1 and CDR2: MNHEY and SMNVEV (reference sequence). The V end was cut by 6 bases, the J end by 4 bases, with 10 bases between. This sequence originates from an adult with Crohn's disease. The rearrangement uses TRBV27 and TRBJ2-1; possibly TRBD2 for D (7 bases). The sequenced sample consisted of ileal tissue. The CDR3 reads CASRGGGYNEQFF. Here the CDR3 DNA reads TGTGCCAGCAGGGGAGGGGGGTACAATGAGCAGTTCTTC.